This T cell receptor beta chain came from a study of tumor and adjacent non-tumor tissue in lung cancer. The overall study: Histology: about a dozen adenocarcinoma, a couple of squamous cell carcinoma, 1 small cell lung cancer. The patients, approximately 9 men and about five women, were roughly 30 to 80 with stage I to III disease.

Worth noting for this clonotype: Its antigen is unidentified. One junction end does not reproduce the germline sequence, and a read error may be involved.

Study results and caveats: Significantly higher TCR diversity was found in tumor than normal lung. In normal lung, the top 100 clones were significantly more dominant than in tumor.

This sample's RNA came from whole unsorted tissue. Distant lung tissue was collected more than 3 cm away from the tumor edge. Three rounds of nested PCR, following a modified ARM-PCR protocol, produced the TCRbeta library. TCRdb redid the calling of the multiplex PCR reads with MiXCR, one entry per CDR3 protein. The sample contains 80,000 to 100,000 distinct CDR3 sequences, 75% to 85% of which appear only once. Sample: distant non-tumor lung tissue. The origin of this receptor is a man aged 60 to 75 with small cell lung cancer.

CDR3 amino acids: CVISESSRLAGAGELFF. The CDR3 DNA reads TGTGTCATCAGTGAAAGTTCACGACTAGCGGGAGCCGGGGAGCTGTTTTTT. The chain combines TRBV10-3 with TRBJ2-2; TRBD2 matches at 12 bases. This CDR3 spans 17 amino acids. CDR1 is ENHRY, CDR2 SYGVKD, per germline.